This T cell receptor (beta chain) stems from a study of identical twins. Findings and limits, study-wide: Twins shared beta out-of-frame sequences in excess, but this excess was weaker. The study found excess low generation probability among twin-shared out-of-frame alpha sequences. Fewer insertions were carried by abundant cord blood beta clonotypes, but none was seen in memory repertoires.

V was pared by 9 bases and J by 3 bases, with 15 bases between. This CDR3 spans 13 amino acids. From germline, CDR1 is MNHEY and CDR2 SMNVEV (reference sequence). From the 5' RACE reads, TCRdb called clonotypes with MiXCR, one entry per CDR3 protein. This sample has roughly 710,000 distinct CDR3 sequences, with less than 7% found just once. This clonotype occurred many times. Its matching antigen is unknown. The gene calls are TRBV27 and TRBJ2-7; TRBD1 is a possible D gene (5 bases). The sequencing sample was made of naive T cells sorted from blood. The clonotype was recovered from a man aged 18 to 30 in good health. Here the CDR3 reads CASQGRDGYEQYF. Here the CDR3 DNA reads TGTGCCAGTCAGGGTCGCGACGGCTACGAGCAGTACTTC.